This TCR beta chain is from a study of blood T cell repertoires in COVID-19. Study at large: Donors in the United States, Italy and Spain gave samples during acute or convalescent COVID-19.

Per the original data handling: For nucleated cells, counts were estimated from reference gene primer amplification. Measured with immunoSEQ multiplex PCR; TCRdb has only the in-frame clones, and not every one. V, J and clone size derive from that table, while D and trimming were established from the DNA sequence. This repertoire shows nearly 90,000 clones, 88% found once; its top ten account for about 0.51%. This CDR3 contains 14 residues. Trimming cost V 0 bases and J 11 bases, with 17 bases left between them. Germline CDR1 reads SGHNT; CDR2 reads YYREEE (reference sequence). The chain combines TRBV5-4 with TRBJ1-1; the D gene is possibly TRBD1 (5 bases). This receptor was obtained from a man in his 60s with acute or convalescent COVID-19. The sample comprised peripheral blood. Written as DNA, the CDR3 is TGTGCCAGCAGCTTGGACAGGCAGGGCAGAGATGCTTTCTTT. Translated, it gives CASSLDRQGRDAFF. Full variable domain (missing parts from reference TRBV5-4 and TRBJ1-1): ETGVTQSPTHLIKTRGQQVTLRCSSQSGHNTVSWYQQALGQGPQFIFQYYREEENGRGNFPPRFSGLQFPNYSSELNVNALELDDSALYLCASSLDRQGRDAFFGQGTRLTVV.